The clone carrying this T cell receptor (beta chain) was recorded only once. What it binds is unknown. The PCR had 60 Vbeta and 13 Jbeta primers. Assay: immunoSEQ multiplex PCR; the TCRdb copy retains only in-frame clones and omits some. The profile shows 250,000 to 350,000 clones, roughly 85% of them singletons. Trimming took 10 bases from V and 6 from J; bases not matched to a gene: 14. Germline values: CDR1 SNHLY, CDR2 FYNNEI. This CDR3 spans 14 amino acids. The sample belongs to a study of cytomegalovirus exposure and HLA in healthy donors. Study-wide results and limits: Associated with HLA alleles at 0.05 false discovery rate in a later analysis were 16,951 TCR beta sequences.

Sequencing was carried out using PBMCs. This clonotype originated in a man aged 40-49 years in good health and CMV-seropositive. The V gene is TRBV2, the J gene TRBJ2-7; 8 bases agree with TRBD1. CDR3 nucleotide sequence: TGTGCCATCGGCCGGGACAGGCTCTCTTCCGAGCAGTACTTC. Translated, it gives CAIGRDRLSSEQYF.